Included here is one T cell receptor beta chain sequence, with context. This table comes from immunoSEQ multiplex PCR, and its TCRdb copy is limited to in-frame clones, with some not included. Here the sample spans 50,000 or so clones, roughly 94% being singletons. The record originates from a study of T cell changes during pregnancy in multiple sclerosis. CDR1 SGHTA and CDR2 FQGNSA come from the germline V gene. Trimming took 1 base from V and 5 from J, leaving 17 bases between them. The CDR3 covers 16 residues. The chain employs TRBV7-2 and TRBJ1-1; maybe TRBD1 (6 bases). The material was CD4+ T cells from peripheral blood mononuclear cells, obtained in the third trimester of pregnancy. The clonotype originates from a female donor with multiple sclerosis, enrolled in a pregnancy study. In DNA form, the CDR3 reads TGTGCCAGCAGCTTAGGTAATCGCAGGGGAAGAACTGAAGCTTTCTTT. Translating it yields CASSLGNRRGRTEAFF.